This entry lists 26 T cell receptor beta chains sequenced from one sample in a study of identical twins. TCRdb itself ran the 5' RACE reads through MiXCR, one entry per CDR3 protein. In the table there are 450,000 to 650,000 distinct CDR3 sequences, around a tenth of which are singletons. These data were also reused for a study on yellow fever vaccine responses in identical twins.

Sequencing used PBMCs. Receptor source: a woman between 18 and 29 years old in good health.

This clonotype was seen at least ten times. The rearrangement links TRBV7-2 to TRBJ2-7, with D perhaps assigned TRBD1 or TRBD2 (6 bases each). V gave up 1 base and J gave up 4 bases, with 11 bases separating them. From germline, CDR1 is SGHTA and CDR2 FQGNSA. This CDR3 is built from 14 residues. For the CDR3, the DNA is TGTGCCAGCAGCTTAGGGGGGGCCTCTTACGAGCAGTACTTC. Translating gives CASSLGGASYEQYF.

The chain uses TRBV11-1 and TRBJ2-2, with 9 bases that match TRBD1. The V gene end was trimmed by 5 bases and the J gene end by 6 bases; junction bases not matched to a gene: 10. The germline gives CDR1 SGHAT, CDR2 FQDESV (reference sequence). This CDR3 has 16 amino acids. DNA of the CDR3: TGTGCCAGCAGCACCCACGGGACAGGGATGTCCGGGGAGCTGTTTTTT. It yields the protein CASSTHGTGMSGELFF.

This clonotype was found a few times. The J gene is TRBJ2-2, the V gene TRBV6-4; tentatively, D is TRBD2 (5 bases). Trimming cost V 0 bases and J 7 bases, with 9 bases left between them. The length of the CDR3 is 14 residues. CDR1 and CDR2 from the germline V gene are MRHNA and SNTAGT. This CDR3 is CASSDSDGLGELFF. The CDR3 nucleotides are TGTGCCAGCAGTGACTCTGATGGACTCGGGGAGCTGTTTTTT.

Many counts were recorded for this clonotype. The chain links TRBV4-1 to TRBJ2-1; D is perhaps TRBD1 (6 bases). The CDR3 runs to 17 residues. V lost 3 bases and J 2 bases, leaving 17 bases between the germline ends. Germline assignment: CDR1 MGHRA and CDR2 YSYEKL. Here the CDR3 reads CASSQEGTISTYNEQFF. CDR3 in DNA: TGCGCCAGCAGCCAGGAAGGGACAATCTCAACCTACAATGAGCAGTTCTTC.

This clonotype was detected only a few times. This sequence joins TRBV5-1 and TRBJ2-3; TRBD2 matches 12 bases. Trimming removed 4 bases from V and 0 bases from J; junction bases left unmatched: 6. This CDR3 has 17 residues. Germline V gives CDR1 SGHRS, CDR2 YFSETQ. CDR3 coding DNA: TGCGCCAGCAGCAAAGGGACTAGCGGGTCGAGCACAGATACGCAGTATTTT. It encodes CASSKGTSGSSTDTQYF.

The CDR3 DNA follows: TGTGCCAGCAGCTTCCCGGGACTAGCGGGAGGGGGAACCGGGGAGCTGTTTTTT. Amino acid sequence: CASSFPGLAGGGTGELFF. V is TRBV5-6 and J is TRBJ2-2, with 16 bases that match TRBD2. Germline V gives CDR1 SGHDT, CDR2 YYEEEE. The CDR3 totals 18 residues. The V and J ends lost 2 bases and 5 bases, in that order; junction bases with no gene match: 6. Full variable domain (missing parts from reference TRBV5-6 and TRBJ2-2): DAGVTQSPTHLIKTRGQQVTLRCSPKSGHDTVSWYQQALGQGPQFIFQYYEEEERQRGNFPDRFSGHQFPNYSSELNVNALLLGDSALYLCASSFPGLAGGGTGELFFGEGSRLTVL.

The genes are TRBV12-3 or TRBV12-4 and TRBJ1-2; the match to TRBD1 covers 11 bases. The CDR3 runs 13 residues. J was trimmed by 7 bases and V by 6 bases; bases with no gene match: 4. As DNA, the CDR3 is TGTGCCAGCAGGGTAGGGACAGGGGGTGGCTACACCTTC. This translates into CASRVGTGGGYTF.

A few counts support this clonotype. This rearrangement joins TRBV7-6 to TRBJ2-5; a possible D gene is TRBD1 (6 bases). Per the germline V gene, CDR1 is SGHVS and CDR2 is FNYEAQ. Trimming left V 5 bases short and J 5 bases short, with 21 bases between. The CDR3 spans 16 residues. The CDR3 reads CASSQGLQGTRETQYF. DNA of the CDR3: TGTGCCAGCAGCCAAGGTCTACAGGGAACTCGGGAGACCCAGTACTTC. Combining the CDR3 with reference TRBV7-6 and TRBJ2-5 gives the whole variable domain GAGVSQSPRYKVTKRGQDVALRCDPISGHVSLYWYRQALGQGPEFLTYFNYEAQQDKSGLPNDRFSAERPEGSISTLTIQRTEQRDSAMYRCASSQGLQGTRETQYFGPGTRLLVL.

The table lists this clonotype with many counts. The V and J genes are TRBV4-3 and TRBJ1-6, with D perhaps matching TRBD1 (5 bases). V was clipped by 1 base and J by 3 bases, with 10 bases between them. Per the germline V gene, CDR1 is LGHNA and CDR2 is YSLEER. The length of the CDR3 is 16 residues. Written as DNA, the CDR3 is TGCGCCAGCAGCCAAGCCAGGGCGAACTATAATTCACCCCTCCACTTT. Its translation is CASSQARANYNSPLHF.

This rearrangement joins TRBV15 to TRBJ2-2; no reliable D call. Trimming removed 1 base at V and 0 bases at J, with 12 bases between. This CDR3 spans 17 amino acids. Germline CDR1 reads LNHNV; CDR2 reads YYDKDF (reference sequence). The CDR3 DNA sequence: TGTGCCACCAGCAGAGGCCGATCAACCCCGAACACCGGGGAGCTGTTTTTT. Protein: CATSRGRSTPNTGELFF.

The CDR3 loop is CATQTGSNTGELFF. The CDR3 DNA follows: TGTGCCACCCAAACAGGCTCGAACACCGGGGAGCTGTTTTTT. The chain combines TRBV7-9 with TRBJ2-2; a possible D gene is TRBD1 (5 bases). Deletions cut 10 bases from V and 0 bases from J, with 12 bases between. CDR1 SEHNR and CDR2 FQNEAQ come from the germline V gene (reference sequence). The CDR3 is 14 amino acids.

The chain links TRBV6-1 to TRBJ2-1, with TRBD1 matching 8 bases. The CDR3 is 16 amino acids. J gave up 2 bases and V 6 bases, and 9 bases lay outside the gene matches. The germline V gene has CDR1 MNHNS and CDR2 SASEGT. CDR3 nucleotide sequence: TGTGCCAGCAGGGACCAGGGGGCGAATCCCTACAATGAGCAGTTCTTC. This gives the protein CASRDQGANPYNEQFF.

This clonotype was picked up many times. This chain links TRBV5-1 with TRBJ2-7, with 10 nucleotides matching TRBD1. The CDR3 extends over 15 amino acids. Germline CDR1 reads SGHRS; CDR2 reads YFSETQ. Trimming cost V 4 bases and J 4 bases; bases outside gene matches: 8. CDR3 DNA: TGCGCCAGCAGCCCTAGACAGGGGGCGTTGTACGAGCAGTACTTC. This encodes CASSPRQGALYEQYF.

This clonotype turned up a few times. This sequence joins TRBV18 and TRBJ2-7, with 10 bases aligning to TRBD2. Germline trimming cut 3 bases from V and 2 bases from J; bases unmatched to any gene: 7. The CDR3 length is 16 residues. Per germline, CDR1 KGHSH and CDR2 LQKENI. The CDR3 DNA reads TGTGCCAGCTCACCGCAACTAGCGGGGTTGACCTACGAGCAGTACTTC. Amino acids: CASSPQLAGLTYEQYF.

This clonotype was observed a handful of times. This chain joins TRBV20-1 and TRBJ2-3; tentative D call: TRBD1 (5 bases). The CDR3 sequence is 11 residues long. The V gene's germline CDR1 is DFQATT and CDR2 SNEGSKA (reference sequence). V lost 4 bases and J 8 bases, leaving 10 bases between the germline ends. DNA of the CDR3: TGCAGTGCTATAGAGCAGGGTACGCAGTATTTT. Encoded protein: CSAIEQGTQYF.

This rearrangement joins TRBV5-1 to TRBJ2-5; 13 bases match TRBD2. The CDR3 runs 16 residues. CDR1 and CDR2 from the germline V gene are SGHRS and YFSETQ. The ends lost 4 bases at V and 5 bases at J; junction bases unmatched: 8. The CDR3 reads CASSIAGTSGTETQYF. DNA for the CDR3: TGCGCCAGCAGCATTGCCGGGACTAGCGGGACGGAGACCCAGTACTTC.

This clonotype was detected only a few times. V and J are TRBV19 and TRBJ2-3, with 8 bases aligning to TRBD1. There are 14 residues in the CDR3. The V gene end was trimmed by 4 bases and the J gene end by 2 bases; junction bases not matched to a gene: 2. Germline assignment: CDR1 LNHDA and CDR2 SQIVND (reference sequence). The DNA for the CDR3 is TGTGCCAGTAGTAGACAGGGGTTCACAGATACGCAGTATTTT. Translation: CASSRQGFTDTQYF.

The V gene is TRBV20-1, the J gene TRBJ2-4; D perhaps matches TRBD1 (5 bases). There are 14 residues in the CDR3. Germline-derived CDR1 and CDR2 are DFQATT and SNEGSKA (reference sequence). V gave up 5 bases and J gave up 1 base, with 12 bases separating them. The CDR3 region is CSAVSPGAKNIQYF. The CDR3 DNA sequence: TGCAGTGCTGTTAGCCCAGGGGCCAAAAACATTCAGTACTTC.

The V and J genes are TRBV20-1 and TRBJ2-2, with D possibly matching TRBD2 (5 bases). The CDR3 loop spans 14 amino acids. CDR1 and CDR2 from the germline V gene are DFQATT and SNEGSKA (reference sequence). Trimming took 6 bases from V and 1 from J, leaving 12 bases between them. The CDR3 protein is CSAAGILNTGELFF. For the CDR3, the DNA is TGCAGTGCAGCCGGGATCTTGAACACCGGGGAGCTGTTTTTT.

In this sample, this clonotype turned up many times. V and J are TRBV6-2 or TRBV6-3 and TRBJ1-2; no clear D. In germline, CDR1 is MNHEY, CDR2 SVGEGT. This CDR3 is built from 14 residues. V lost 4 bases and J lost 8, with 17 bases in between. The CDR3 sequence is CASSFLGLAFGYTF. The CDR3, as DNA: TGTGCCAGCAGTTTTCTCGGGTTGGCGTTCGGCTACACCTTC.

The genes are TRBV7-2 and TRBJ2-1; 8 bases agree with TRBD2. The CDR3 spans 14 residues. Per germline, CDR1 SGHTA and CDR2 FQGNSA. V trimming: 6 bases; J trimming: 0 bases; junction bases outside the gene matches: 1. The CDR3: CASRREVSYNEQFF. CDR3 nucleotides: TGTGCCAGCAGGCGGGAGGTCTCCTACAATGAGCAGTTCTTC. Full variable domain (remainder filled in from reference TRBV7-2 and TRBJ2-1): GAGVSQSPSNKVTEKGKDVELRCDPISGHTALYWYRQSLGQGLEFLIYFQGNSAPDKSGLPSDRFSAERTGGSVSTLTIQRTQQEDSAVYLCASRREVSYNEQFFGPGTRLTVL.

The chain recombines TRBV5-1 with TRBJ2-6; D unresolved. Germline assignment: CDR1 SGHRS and CDR2 YFSETQ. The CDR3 has 15 amino acids. V was clipped by 4 bases and J by 0 bases, with 8 bases between them. The DNA of the CDR3 is TGCGCCAGCAGCACAGAAGACTCTGGGGCCAACGTCCTGACTTTC. As protein: CASSTEDSGANVLTF. Together with reference TRBV5-1 and TRBJ2-6, the CDR3 gives the full variable domain: KAGVTQTPRYLIKTRGQQVTLSCSPISGHRSVSWYQQTPGQGLQFLFEYFSETQRNKGNFPGRFSGRQFSNSRSEMNVSTLELGDSALYLCASSTEDSGANVLTFGAGSRLTVL.

This clonotype was detected many times. The chain uses TRBV29-1 and TRBJ2-2; a possible D gene is TRBD2 (6 bases). The CDR3 has 15 residues. CDR1 and CDR2 (germline): SQVTM, ANQGSEA. V was cut by 7 bases and J by 7 bases, with 22 bases left in between. The chain's CDR3 is CSAGRGGNGIGELFF. DNA for the CDR3: TGCAGCGCTGGTCGGGGCGGGAATGGTATCGGGGAGCTGTTTTTT.

The rearrangement joins TRBV5-4 to TRBJ2-7; 7 bases match TRBD1. Germline-derived CDR1 and CDR2 are SGHNT and YYREEE (reference sequence). V was pared by 3 bases and J by 2 bases, with 8 bases of the junction left unmatched. CDR3 length equals 15 residues. The CDR3 coding sequence is TGTGCCAGCAGCTCACCGGGACAGAATACCTACGAGCAGTACTTC. Its translation: CASSSPGQNTYEQYF.

This clonotype was seen ten or more times. The gene calls are TRBV7-3 and TRBJ1-2; D is perhaps TRBD1 (6 bases). There are 13 residues in the CDR3. Germline-derived CDR1 and CDR2 are SGHTA and FQGTGA. V lost 3 bases, J lost 2 bases, and 7 bases lay in between. The CDR3 sequence is CASSFRGNYGYTF. In DNA, the CDR3 is TGTGCCAGCAGCTTCAGGGGCAACTATGGCTACACCTTC.

Many counts were recorded for this clonotype. This rearrangement joins TRBV27 to TRBJ2-7; 7 bases fit TRBD1. V lost 4 bases and J lost 4; bases outside the gene matches: 13. The CDR3 spans 16 residues. CDR1 and CDR2 from the germline V gene are MNHEY and SMNVEV (reference sequence). In nucleotides, the CDR3 is TGTGCCAGCAGTTCAATCCGGGACAGCCAGGGTTACGAGCAGTACTTC. Translating gives CASSSIRDSQGYEQYF.